This T cell receptor (beta chain) is from a study of PD-L1 blockade in urothelial cancer. The wider study: Each blood sample yielded a median of around 150,000 T cells.

Whole-study findings and limits: Lower than median blood TCR clonality before treatment predicted better survival.

Assay: immunoSEQ multiplex PCR; the TCRdb copy retains only in-frame clones and omits some. The data show about 80,000 clones, 87% seen once. Trimming removed 4 bases from V and 2 bases from J, with 10 bases in between. CDR1 is SGHRS and CDR2 is YFSETQ in the germline V gene. The CDR3 sequence is 14 residues long. This clone was seen a single time. Its specificity is not known. At the DNA level, this CDR3 is encoded by other sequences in the same sample as well. This receptor was obtained from a woman in her 70s with urothelial cancer. The sample was PBMCs, taken around atezolizumab (anti-PD-L1) treatment. The chain recombines TRBV5-1 with TRBJ2-1; TRBD1 is a possible D gene (7 bases). The CDR3 here is CASSRGTAYNEQFF. The CDR3 coding sequence is TGCGCCAGCAGCCGCGGGACAGCCTACAATGAGCAGTTCTTC.